The entry below describes one T cell receptor (beta chain). The antigen remains unidentified. The data were taken from a study of CD8 T cells in ankylosing spondylitis. Study-wide findings and caveats: Relatively scarce in peripheral blood, disease-linked clones were CD8+. Apparently characteristic of ankylosing spondylitis blood was a TCR beta motif (eight highly homologous variants).

The V end lost 5 bases, the J end lost 4 bases, and 29 bases lay between the germline ends. The CDR3 has 19 amino acids. Germline V gene lookup returns CDR1 SGHAT and CDR2 FQDESV (reference sequence). TCRdb called the 5' RACE reads again in MiXCR, with one record for every CDR3 protein. The sample holds roughly 250,000 distinct CDR3 sequences, around 7.8% seen once. The origin of this receptor is a male donor with ankylosing spondylitis or in good health (not recorded which). Sequencing was performed on blood, either unsorted or a sorted T cell fraction (not recorded which). The V gene is TRBV11-1, the J gene TRBJ1-1; TRBD1 might be the D (6 bases). In DNA, the CDR3 is TGTGCCAGCAGCCGAGGGGGGGACGGGAGGGTGTTTACGGGCACTGAAGCTTTCTTT. Translated, it gives CASSRGGDGRVFTGTEAFF.